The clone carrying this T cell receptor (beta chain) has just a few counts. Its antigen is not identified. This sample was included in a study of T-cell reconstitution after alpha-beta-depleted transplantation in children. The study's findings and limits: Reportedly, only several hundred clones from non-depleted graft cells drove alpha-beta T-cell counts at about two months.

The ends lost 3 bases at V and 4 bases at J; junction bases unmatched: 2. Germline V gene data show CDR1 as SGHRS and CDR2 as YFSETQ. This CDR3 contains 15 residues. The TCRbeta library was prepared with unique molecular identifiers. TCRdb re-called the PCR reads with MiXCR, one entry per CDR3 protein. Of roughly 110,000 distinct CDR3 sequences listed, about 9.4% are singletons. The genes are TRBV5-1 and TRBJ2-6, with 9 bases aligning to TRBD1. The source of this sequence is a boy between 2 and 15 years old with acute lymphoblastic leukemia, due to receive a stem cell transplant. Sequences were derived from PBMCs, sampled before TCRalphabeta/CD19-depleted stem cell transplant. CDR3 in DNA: TGCGCCAGCAGCTGGACAGGGGAAGGGGCCAACGTCCTGACTTTC. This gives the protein CASSWTGEGANVLTF.